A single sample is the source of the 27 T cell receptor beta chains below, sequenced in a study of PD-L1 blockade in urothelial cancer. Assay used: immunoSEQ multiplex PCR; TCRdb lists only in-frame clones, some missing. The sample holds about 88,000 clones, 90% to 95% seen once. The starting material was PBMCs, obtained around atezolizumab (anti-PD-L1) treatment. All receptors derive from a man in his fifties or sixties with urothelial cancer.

The CDR3 nucleotides are TGTGCCAGCAGCTTGGGCAGGGTAACAGAGACCCAGTACTTC. Its translation is CASSLGRVTETQYF. The chain joins TRBV5-6 to TRBJ2-5; D may be TRBD1 (5 bases). The CDR3 spans 14 residues. The germline gives CDR1 SGHDT, CDR2 YYEEEE. The ends were cut back, 0 bases at V and 4 bases at J, with 10 bases in the middle.

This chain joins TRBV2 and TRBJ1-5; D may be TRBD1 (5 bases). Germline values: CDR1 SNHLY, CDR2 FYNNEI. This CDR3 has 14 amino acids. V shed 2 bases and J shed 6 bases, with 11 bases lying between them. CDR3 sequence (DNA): TGTGCCAGCAGTGAAATTGGGGGGATTCAGCCCCAGCATTTT. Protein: CASSEIGGIQPQHF.

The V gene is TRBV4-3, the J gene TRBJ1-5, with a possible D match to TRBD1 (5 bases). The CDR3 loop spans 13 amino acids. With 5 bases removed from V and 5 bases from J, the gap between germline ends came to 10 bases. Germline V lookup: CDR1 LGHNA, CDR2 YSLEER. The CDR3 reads CASSGGTDQPQHF. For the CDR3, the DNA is TGCGCCAGCAGCGGAGGGACCGATCAGCCCCAGCATTTT.

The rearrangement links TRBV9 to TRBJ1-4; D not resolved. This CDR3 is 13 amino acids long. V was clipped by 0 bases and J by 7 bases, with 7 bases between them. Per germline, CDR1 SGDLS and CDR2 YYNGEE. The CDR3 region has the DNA TGTGCCAGCAGCGTAGACCGGGGTGAAAAACTGTTTTTT. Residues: CASSVDRGEKLFF.

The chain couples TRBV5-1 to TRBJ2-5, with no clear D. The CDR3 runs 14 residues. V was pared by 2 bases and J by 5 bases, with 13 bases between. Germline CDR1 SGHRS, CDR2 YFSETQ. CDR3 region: CASSFGEFRETQYF. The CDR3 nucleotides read TGCGCCAGCAGCTTTGGAGAATTCCGGGAGACCCAGTACTTC.

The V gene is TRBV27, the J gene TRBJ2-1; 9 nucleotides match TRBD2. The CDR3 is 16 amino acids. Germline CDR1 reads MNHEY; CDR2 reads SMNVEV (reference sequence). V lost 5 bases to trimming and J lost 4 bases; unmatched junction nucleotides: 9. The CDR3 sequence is CASSPYLAGLYNEQFF. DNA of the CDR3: TGTGCCAGCAGTCCCTATCTAGCGGGACTATACAATGAGCAGTTCTTC.

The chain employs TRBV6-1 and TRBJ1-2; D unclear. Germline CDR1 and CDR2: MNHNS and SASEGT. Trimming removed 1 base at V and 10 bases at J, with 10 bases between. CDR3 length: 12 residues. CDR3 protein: CASSEEGRDYTF. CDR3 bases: TGTGCCAGCAGTGAAGAGGGTCGGGACTACACCTTC.

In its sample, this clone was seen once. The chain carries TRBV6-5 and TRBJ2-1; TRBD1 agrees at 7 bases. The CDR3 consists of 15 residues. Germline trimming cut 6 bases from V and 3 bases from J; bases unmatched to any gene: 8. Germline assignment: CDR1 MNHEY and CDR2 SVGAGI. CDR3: CASRPTGAGYNEQFF. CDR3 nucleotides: TGTGCCAGCAGGCCTACAGGGGCCGGCTACAATGAGCAGTTCTTC.

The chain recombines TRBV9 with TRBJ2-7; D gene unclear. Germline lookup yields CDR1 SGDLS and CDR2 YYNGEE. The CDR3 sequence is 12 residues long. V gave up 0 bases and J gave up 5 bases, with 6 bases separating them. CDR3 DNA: TGTGCCAGCAGCGTAGGGCAAGACGAGCAGTACTTC. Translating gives CASSVGQDEQYF.

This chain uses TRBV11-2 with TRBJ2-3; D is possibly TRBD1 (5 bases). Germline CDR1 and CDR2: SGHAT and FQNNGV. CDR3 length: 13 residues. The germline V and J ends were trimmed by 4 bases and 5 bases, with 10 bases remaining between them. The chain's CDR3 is CASSSQQEDTQYF. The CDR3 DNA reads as TGTGCCAGCAGCTCGCAACAGGAAGATACGCAGTATTTT.

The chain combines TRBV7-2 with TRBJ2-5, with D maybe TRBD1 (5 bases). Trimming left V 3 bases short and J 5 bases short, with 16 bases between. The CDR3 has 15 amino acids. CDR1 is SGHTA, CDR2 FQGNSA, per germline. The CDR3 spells CASSLSGSGGETQYF. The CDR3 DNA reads TGTGCCAGCAGCTTGTCAGGGTCCGGTGGGGAGACCCAGTACTTC.

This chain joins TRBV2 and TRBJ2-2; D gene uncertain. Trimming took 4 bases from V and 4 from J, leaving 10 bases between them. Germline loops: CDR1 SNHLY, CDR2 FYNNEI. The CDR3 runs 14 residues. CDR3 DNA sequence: TGTGCCAGCAGTGTCTCTAGGTCCACCGGGGAGCTGTTTTTT. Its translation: CASSVSRSTGELFF.

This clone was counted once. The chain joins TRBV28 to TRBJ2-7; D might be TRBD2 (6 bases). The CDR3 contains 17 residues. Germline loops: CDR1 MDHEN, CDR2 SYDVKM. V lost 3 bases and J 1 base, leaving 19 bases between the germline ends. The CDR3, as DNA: TGTGCCAGCAGTTTCCCCAGAGGGCGGGACCTGTCCTACGAGCAGTACTTC. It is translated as CASSFPRGRDLSYEQYF.

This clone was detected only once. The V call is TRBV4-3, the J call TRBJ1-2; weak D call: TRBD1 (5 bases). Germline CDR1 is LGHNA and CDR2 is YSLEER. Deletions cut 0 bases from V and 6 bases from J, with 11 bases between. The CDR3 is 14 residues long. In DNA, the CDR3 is TGCGCCAGCAGCCAAGATGGCAGGGTTCATGGCTACACCTTC. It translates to CASSQDGRVHGYTF.

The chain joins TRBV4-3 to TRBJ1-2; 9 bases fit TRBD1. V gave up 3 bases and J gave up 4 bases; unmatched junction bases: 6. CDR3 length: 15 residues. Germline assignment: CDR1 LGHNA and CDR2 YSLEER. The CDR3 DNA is TGCGCCAGCAGCCAGGAACAGGGGGCGGTCTATGGCTACACCTTC. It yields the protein CASSQEQGAVYGYTF.

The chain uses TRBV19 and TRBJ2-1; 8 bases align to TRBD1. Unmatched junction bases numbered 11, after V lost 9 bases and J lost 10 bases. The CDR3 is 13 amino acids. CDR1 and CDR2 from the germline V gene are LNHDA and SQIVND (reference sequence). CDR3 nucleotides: TGTGCCAGCTCTGACAGGGGCCTTGAAGAGCAGTTCTTC. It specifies CASSDRGLEEQFF.

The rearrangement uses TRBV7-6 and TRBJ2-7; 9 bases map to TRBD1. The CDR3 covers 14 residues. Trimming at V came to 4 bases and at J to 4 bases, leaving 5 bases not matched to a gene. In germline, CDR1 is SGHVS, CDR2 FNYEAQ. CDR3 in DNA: TGTGCCAGCAGCTACCGGGACAGGGATTACGAGCAGTACTTC. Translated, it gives CASSYRDRDYEQYF.

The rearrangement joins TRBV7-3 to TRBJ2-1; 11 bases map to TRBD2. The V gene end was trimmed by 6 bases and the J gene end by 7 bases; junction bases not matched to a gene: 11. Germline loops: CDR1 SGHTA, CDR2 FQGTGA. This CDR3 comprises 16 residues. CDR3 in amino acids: CASSTIAGGSGNEQFF. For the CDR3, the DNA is TGTGCCAGCAGTACAATAGCGGGAGGGTCCGGTAATGAGCAGTTCTTC.

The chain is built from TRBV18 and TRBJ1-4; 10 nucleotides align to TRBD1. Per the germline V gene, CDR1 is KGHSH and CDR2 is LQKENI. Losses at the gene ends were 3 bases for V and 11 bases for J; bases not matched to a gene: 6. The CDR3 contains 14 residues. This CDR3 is CASSPRDRGSKLFF. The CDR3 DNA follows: TGTGCCAGCTCACCCCGGGACAGGGGATCCAAACTGTTTTTT.

CDR3 nucleotides: TGTGCCAGCAGCTTAACCTTAGCGGGAGGGATTACGAACACCGGGGAGCTGTTTTTT. Translating gives CASSLTLAGGITNTGELFF. V is TRBV7-3 and J is TRBJ2-2; 11 bases line up with TRBD2. This CDR3 contains 19 residues. After removal of 0 bases from V and 0 bases from J, the junction contained 6 bases not matched to a gene. Germline V gene lookup returns CDR1 SGHTA and CDR2 FQGTGA.

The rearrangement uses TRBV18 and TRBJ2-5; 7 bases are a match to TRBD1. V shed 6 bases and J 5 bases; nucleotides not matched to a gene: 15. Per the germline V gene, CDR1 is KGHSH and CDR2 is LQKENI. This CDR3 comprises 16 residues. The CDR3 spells CASSQTGTAPQETQYF. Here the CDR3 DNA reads TGTGCCAGCTCGCAGACAGGGACAGCACCCCAGGAGACCCAGTACTTC.

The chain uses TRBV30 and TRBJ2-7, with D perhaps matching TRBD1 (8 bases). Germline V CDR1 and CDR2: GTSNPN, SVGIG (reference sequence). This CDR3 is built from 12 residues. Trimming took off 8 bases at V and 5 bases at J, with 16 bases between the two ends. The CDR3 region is CAGIQGGNEQYF. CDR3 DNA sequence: TGTGCCGGTATACAGGGGGGGAACGAGCAGTACTTC. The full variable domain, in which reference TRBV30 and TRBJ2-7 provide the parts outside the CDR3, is SQTIHQWPATLVQPVGSPLSLECTVEGTSNPNLYWYRQAAGRGLQLLFYSVGIGQISSEVPQNLSASRPQDRQFILSSKKLLLSDSGFYLCAGIQGGNEQYFGPGTRLTVT.

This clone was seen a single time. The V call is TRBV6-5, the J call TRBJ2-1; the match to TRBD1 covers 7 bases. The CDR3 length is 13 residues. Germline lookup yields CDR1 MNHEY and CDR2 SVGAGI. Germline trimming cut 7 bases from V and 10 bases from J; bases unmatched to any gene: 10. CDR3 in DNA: TGTGCCAGCAACTTTCTGAGGGACAGCGAGCAGTTCTTC. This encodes CASNFLRDSEQFF.

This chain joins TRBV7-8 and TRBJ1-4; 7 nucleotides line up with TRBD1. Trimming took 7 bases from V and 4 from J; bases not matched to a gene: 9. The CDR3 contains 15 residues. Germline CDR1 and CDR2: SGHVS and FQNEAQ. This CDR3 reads CASTVLGQSNEKLFF. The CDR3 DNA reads TGTGCCAGCACCGTACTGGGACAGAGTAATGAAAAACTGTTTTTT.

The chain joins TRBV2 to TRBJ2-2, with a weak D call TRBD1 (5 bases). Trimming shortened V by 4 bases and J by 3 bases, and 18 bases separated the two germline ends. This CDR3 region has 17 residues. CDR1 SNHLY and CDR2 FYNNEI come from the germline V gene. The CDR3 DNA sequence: TGTGCCAGCAGTGTGGGGCAGGGTGGTCCGGACACCGGGGAGCTGTTTTTT. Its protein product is CASSVGQGGPDTGELFF. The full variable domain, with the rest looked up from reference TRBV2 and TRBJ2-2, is EPEVTQTPSHQVTQMGQEVILRCVPISNHLYFYWYRQILGQKVEFLVSFYNNEISEKSEIFDDQFSVERPDGSNFTLKIRSTKLEDSAMYFCASSVGQGGPDTGELFFGEGSRLTVL.

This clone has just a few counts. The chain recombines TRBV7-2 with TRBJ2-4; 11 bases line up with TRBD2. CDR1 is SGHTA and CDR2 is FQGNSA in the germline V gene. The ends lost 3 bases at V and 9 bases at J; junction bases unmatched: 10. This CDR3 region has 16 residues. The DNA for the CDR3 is TGTGCCAGCAGCTTGGCAGAACTAGCGGGGGCCCCCATTCAGTACTTC. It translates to CASSLAELAGAPIQYF. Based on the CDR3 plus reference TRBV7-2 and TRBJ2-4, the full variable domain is GAGVSQSPSNKVTEKGKDVELRCDPISGHTALYWYRQSLGQGLEFLIYFQGNSAPDKSGLPSDRFSAERTGGSVSTLTIQRTQQEDSAVYLCASSLAELAGAPIQYFGAGTRLSVL.

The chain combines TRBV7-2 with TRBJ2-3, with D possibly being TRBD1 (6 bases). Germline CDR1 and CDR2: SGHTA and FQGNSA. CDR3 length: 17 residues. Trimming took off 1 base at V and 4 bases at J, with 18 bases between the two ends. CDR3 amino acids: CASSLGSGRGPADTQYF. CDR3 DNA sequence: TGTGCCAGCAGCTTAGGAAGTGGCAGGGGACCAGCAGATACGCAGTATTTT.